This entry lists 26 T cell receptor beta chains sequenced from one sample in a study of human T cells and chemical hapten exposure. TCRdb ran MiXCR on the RACE reads and lists one entry per CDR3 protein. Of fewer than 100,000 distinct CDR3 sequences listed, 9.3% are singletons. The time point: patch test 2, 6 weeks after DPC sensitization. Sample treatment: therapeutic diphenylcyclopropenone sensitization with weekly scalp DPC. The sequencing here drew on whole blood, taken in connection with sensitization to the hapten diphenylcyclopropenone (DPC). The receptor source for this set is a middle-aged woman with alopecia areata. Some clones in this sample may be carry-over from other donors' samples.

This clonotype was counted at least ten times. The rearrangement links TRBV12-3 or TRBV12-4 to TRBJ2-5; TRBD2 aligns across 13 bases. V was clipped by 8 bases and J by 5 bases; unmatched bases: 26. The CDR3 loop spans 21 amino acids. The chain's CDR3 is CASGGADLEPTSGRLMETQYF. CDR3 nucleotides: TGTGCCAGCGGAGGGGCCGACCTGGAGCCGACTAGCGGGAGGTTAATGGAGACCCAGTACTTC.

This chain links TRBV28 with TRBJ2-2; D is possibly TRBD2 (6 bases). V was trimmed by 7 bases and J by 1 base, leaving 16 bases between them. This CDR3 spans 16 amino acids. Germline V lookup: CDR1 MDHEN, CDR2 SYDVKM. The CDR3 sequence: CASIQWSGLNTGELFF. The CDR3 DNA is TGTGCCAGCATCCAATGGAGCGGGCTGAACACCGGGGAGCTGTTTTTT.

This sequence joins TRBV9 and TRBJ2-1, with TRBD1 as a possible D gene (5 bases). The CDR3 length is 14 residues. Germline V CDR1 and CDR2: SGDLS, YYNGEE. The V and J ends lost 1 base and 3 bases respectively, with 8 bases between them. CDR3 sequence: CASSVTGRYNEQFF. The CDR3 coding sequence is TGTGCCAGCAGCGTAACAGGTCGCTACAATGAGCAGTTCTTC. The variable domain in full, with the rest retrieved from reference TRBV9 and TRBJ2-1, is DSGVTQTPKHLITATGQRVTLRCSPRSGDLSVYWYQQSLDQGLQFLIQYYNGEERAKGNILERFSAQQFPDLHSELNLSSLELGDSALYFCASSVTGRYNEQFFGPGTRLTVL.

This clonotype was counted ten times or more. This chain joins TRBV10-3 and TRBJ2-5; tentatively, D is TRBD1 (5 bases). Germline values: CDR1 ENHRY, CDR2 SYGVKD. V lost 3 bases, J lost 0 bases, and 11 bases lay in between. The CDR3 is 15 amino acids. DNA of the CDR3: TGTGCCATCAGTGATCGCCTGGACAACCAAGAGACCCAGTACTTC. Protein sequence: CAISDRLDNQETQYF.

This clonotype was seen a handful of times. The chain is built from TRBV13 and TRBJ1-2, with D uncertain. This CDR3 region has 15 residues. The V and J ends lost 2 bases and 4 bases respectively, with 14 bases between them. From germline, CDR1 is PRHDT and CDR2 FYEKMQ (reference sequence). CDR3 DNA: TGTGCCAGCAGCTTATCACTTCGGTGGACCTATGGCTACACCTTC. Encoded protein: CASSLSLRWTYGYTF.

This clonotype was found many times. This sequence joins TRBV12-3 or TRBV12-4 and TRBJ2-2; possible D gene TRBD1, 6 bases. The V gene lost 5 bases and the J gene lost 4 bases, with 14 bases spanning the gap. The CDR3 extends over 15 amino acids. CDR3 region: CASSPRTVGTGELFF. The CDR3 DNA is TGTGCCAGCAGTCCCCGGACAGTGGGCACCGGGGAGCTGTTTTTT.

This clonotype was picked up a small number of times. The DNA for the CDR3 is TGTGCCAGCAGTTCCGGACAGCCAACGCAGTATTTT. Translation: CASSSGQPTQYF. The chain carries TRBV28 and TRBJ2-3; TRBD1 might be the D (6 bases). CDR1 and CDR2 from the germline V gene are MDHEN and SYDVKM. This CDR3 is built from 12 residues. V shed 4 bases and J shed 9 bases, with 11 bases lying between them.

This clonotype was observed many times. This chain connects TRBV20-1 to TRBJ2-2; 7 bases fit TRBD2. Germline assignment: CDR1 DFQATT and CDR2 SNEGSKA (reference sequence). The V gene end was trimmed by 3 bases and the J gene end by 2 bases; junction bases not matched to a gene: 12. This CDR3 is built from 17 residues. In DNA form, the CDR3 reads TGCAGTGCTAGGCTTGGACTAGGCGAACCCAACACCGGGGAGCTGTTTTTT. This encodes CSARLGLGEPNTGELFF.

This clonotype came up a few times. This chain joins TRBV28 and TRBJ1-1, with D perhaps matching TRBD1 (5 bases). Germline loops: CDR1 MDHEN, CDR2 SYDVKM. The V and J ends lost 9 bases and 6 bases respectively, with 14 bases between them. CDR3 length: 12 amino acids. For the CDR3, the DNA is TGTGCCAGTCAAATCCGGGACGCTGAAGCTTTCTTT. As protein: CASQIRDAEAFF.

This clonotype occurred a few times. The chain joins TRBV7-9 to TRBJ1-1; TRBD1 matches at 11 bases. Trimming cost V 4 bases and J 5 bases; bases outside gene matches: 3. This CDR3 is built from 14 residues. Looked up from germline, CDR1 is SEHNR and CDR2 is FQNEAQ (reference sequence). The CDR3 nucleotides read TGTGCCAGCAGCTCCCGGGACAGGGGGACTGAAGCTTTCTTT. It codes for CASSSRDRGTEAFF. The whole variable domain, remainder taken from reference TRBV7-9 and TRBJ1-1, is DTGVSQNPRHKITKRGQNVTFRCDPISEHNRLYWYRQTLGQGPEFLTYFQNEAQLEKSRLLSDRFSAERPKGSFSTLEIQRTEQGDSAMYLCASSSRDRGTEAFFGQGTRLTVV.

The genes are TRBV6-5 and TRBJ2-5; D not resolved. Germline CDR1 and CDR2: MNHEY and SVGAGI. V lost 5 bases to trimming and J lost 8 bases, with 21 bases between them. This CDR3 is 15 amino acids long. CDR3 coding DNA: TGTGCCAGCAGTCAGTTACTGTTGGGGAAGGACACCCAGTACTTC. The encoded protein is CASSQLLLGKDTQYF.

This clonotype was detected ten times or more. J is TRBJ2-4 and V is TRBV28, with D tentatively TRBD1 (6 bases). Germline assignment: CDR1 MDHEN and CDR2 SYDVKM. V was cut by 5 bases and J by 9 bases, with 17 bases left in between. This CDR3 contains 14 residues. CDR3 loop: CASSTGQGRSIQYF. Here the CDR3 DNA reads TGTGCCAGCAGTACAGGGCAGGGACGTAGCATTCAGTACTTC.

The chain combines TRBV3-1 with TRBJ2-7; the match to TRBD1 covers 7 bases. The CDR3 runs 13 residues. CDR1 and CDR2 (germline): LGHDT, YNNKEL (reference sequence). Germline trimming cut 4 bases from V and 3 bases from J; bases unmatched to any gene: 3. The CDR3 nucleotides read TGTGCCAGCAGCCGTGGACAGGACTACGAGCAGTACTTC. Amino acid sequence: CASSRGQDYEQYF.

This clonotype has only a few counts. This chain connects TRBV24-1 to TRBJ1-2; 7 bases fit TRBD1. Germline V gene data show CDR1 as KGHDR and CDR2 as SFDVKD. The trim removed 7 bases at V and 8 bases at J, leaving 9 bases unmatched. The CDR3 length is 13 residues. CDR3 in DNA: TGTGCCACCAGGGACCGGAGGGGGCACGGCTACACCTTC. Translating it yields CATRDRRGHGYTF.

The V and J genes are TRBV7-3 and TRBJ1-1, with D uncertain. CDR1 is SGHTA, CDR2 FQGTGA, per germline. The CDR3 runs 13 residues. Deletions cut 4 bases from V and 3 bases from J, with 9 bases between. CDR3 sequence reads: CASSSTGYTEAFF. The DNA for the CDR3 is TGTGCCAGCAGCTCCACGGGGTACACTGAAGCTTTCTTT.

This clonotype has ten or more counts. The chain carries TRBV27 and TRBJ2-7, with D possibly being TRBD2 (6 bases). The V gene lost 5 bases and the J gene lost 0 bases, with 8 bases spanning the gap. Germline V gene data show CDR1 as MNHEY and CDR2 as SMNVEV (reference sequence). This CDR3 is 13 amino acids long. The CDR3 DNA is TGTGCCAGCAGTGGCGGGAACTCCTACGAGCAGTACTTC. This encodes CASSGGNSYEQYF.

This clonotype was seen a few times. The rearrangement uses TRBV28 and TRBJ2-7, with a possible D match to TRBD2 (5 bases). The germline CDR1 and CDR2 sequences are MDHEN and SYDVKM. Trimming cost V 8 bases and J 4 bases, with 12 bases left between them. This CDR3 has 12 residues. The CDR3 sequence: CASEGVMYEQYF. The CDR3 DNA sequence: TGTGCCAGCGAGGGAGTAATGTACGAGCAGTACTTC.

This clonotype was seen a handful of times. The chain uses TRBV4-1 and TRBJ1-2, with D tentatively TRBD1 (6 bases). This CDR3 has 15 amino acids. The V and J ends lost 0 bases and 4 bases respectively, with 12 bases between them. The germline gives CDR1 MGHRA, CDR2 YSYEKL. CDR3: CASSQDPRGSYGYTF. The CDR3 nucleotides are TGCGCCAGCAGCCAAGACCCCAGGGGTAGCTATGGCTACACCTTC.

This clonotype was seen many times. This chain links TRBV13 with TRBJ2-2; 10 bases fit TRBD2. The germline gives CDR1 PRHDT, CDR2 FYEKMQ (reference sequence). The CDR3 totals 15 residues. After removal of 2 bases from V and 11 bases from J, the junction contained 8 bases not matched to a gene. The CDR3 coding sequence is TGTGCCAGCAGCTTATCAGTAGCGGGAGGAATTGAGCTGTTTTTT. This sequence encodes CASSLSVAGGIELFF.

In its sample, this clonotype was seen many times. This sequence joins TRBV4-3 and TRBJ2-2; weak D call: TRBD1 (6 bases). V was pared by 2 bases and J by 1 base, with 11 bases between. Per germline, CDR1 LGHNA and CDR2 YSLEER. The CDR3 length is 16 residues. The CDR3 spells CASSQFGGLNTGELFF. For the CDR3, the DNA is TGCGCCAGCAGCCAATTTGGGGGCCTGAACACCGGGGAGCTGTTTTTT.

This chain links TRBV7-9 with TRBJ2-2; 8 bases fit TRBD2. This CDR3 contains 18 residues. The germline V gene has CDR1 SEHNR and CDR2 FQNEAQ (reference sequence). V shed 6 bases and J 0 bases; nucleotides not matched to a gene: 12. The CDR3 is CASRSTGASGSNTGELFF. The CDR3 coding sequence is TGTGCCAGCAGGTCTACCGGGGCTAGCGGGTCGAACACCGGGGAGCTGTTTTTT.

The CDR3 here is CASKKVAQHF. The CDR3 DNA reads as TGTGCCAGCAAAAAAGTGGCCCAGCATTTT. This chain joins TRBV28 and TRBJ1-5; D unresolved. Germline V gene lookup returns CDR1 MDHEN and CDR2 SYDVKM. CDR3 length equals 10 residues. V was pared by 7 bases and J by 11 bases, with 9 bases between.

This clonotype was detected a few times. V gene TRBV6-1 combines with J gene TRBJ2-7; D call uncertain. V lost 1 base to trimming and J lost 3 bases, with 7 bases between them. The CDR3 has 13 amino acids. CDR1 and CDR2 (germline): MNHNS, SASEGT. The chain's CDR3 is CASSEGVFYEQYF. CDR3 bases: TGTGCCAGCAGTGAAGGGGTATTCTACGAGCAGTACTTC.

This clonotype showed up many times. The chain recombines TRBV7-2 with TRBJ1-1; no firm D call. CDR3 length: 14 residues. Per the germline V gene, CDR1 is SGHTA and CDR2 is FQGNSA. Trimming took 3 bases from V and 0 from J, leaving 8 bases between them. Here the CDR3 DNA reads TGTGCCAGCAGCTTGATCAGCTTGAACACTGAAGCTTTCTTT. Encoded protein: CASSLISLNTEAFF.

The CDR3 reads CASSSEGRFYEQYF. The CDR3 DNA sequence: TGTGCCAGCAGCTCGGAGGGGCGGTTCTACGAGCAGTACTTC. The chain combines TRBV7-9 with TRBJ2-7, with D possibly being TRBD2 (6 bases). The V end lost 4 bases, the J end lost 3 bases, and 13 bases lay between the germline ends. From germline, CDR1 is SEHNR and CDR2 FQNEAQ (reference sequence). The CDR3 runs to 14 residues.

This clonotype was detected ten times or more. The chain combines TRBV6-2 or TRBV6-3 with TRBJ2-3; D might be TRBD1 (5 bases). The length of the CDR3 is 15 residues. Trimming pared 5 bases from V and 0 bases from J, leaving 12 bases between. CDR1 and CDR2 (germline): MNHEY, SVGEGT. The DNA of the CDR3 is TGTGCCAGCAGTGCGACAGAAACTAGCACAGATACGCAGTATTTT. Amino acid sequence: CASSATETSTDTQYF.